The rows below give T cell receptor beta chains drawn from one sample of a study of blood T cell repertoires in COVID-19. Only in-frame clones appear in the TCRdb table, and some are missing; sequencing was by immunoSEQ multiplex PCR. The sample carries 400,000 to 450,000 clones, around 91% recorded once. The specimen sequenced was PBMCs or T cells enriched from blood (not recorded which). The receptor set was obtained from a man aged 18 to 29 who had recovered from COVID-19. The CDR3 runs from the conserved cysteine through the conserved F or W. Fields, in order: V gene, clone size, CDR3 length, D gene, J gene, CDR3 protein, CDR3 DNA. A D gene is named only where the DNA matches it firmly. A clone size is listed for some rows: how often the clone was seen (once, few, many), or a class if it is expanded.

TRBV5-4	.	20	TRBD2	TRBJ2-7	CASSLLTKVPLAGGLYEQYF	TGTGCCAGCAGCTTGCTTACCAAGGTACCGCTAGCGGGAGGTCTCTACGAGCAGTACTTC
TRBV12-3/TRBV12-4	.	11	.	TRBJ2-1	CASKGYNEQFF	TGTGCCAGCAAGGGGTACAATGAGCAGTTCTTC
TRBV15	.	18	TRBD2	TRBJ2-7	CATSRDPSLAGFVYEQYF	TGTGCCACCAGCAGAGATCCCTCGCTAGCGGGATTTGTCTACGAGCAGTACTTC
TRBV7-9	.	14	.	TRBJ1-3	CASSWTASGNTIYF	TGTGCCAGCAGCTGGACAGCTTCTGGAAACACCATATATTTT
TRBV5-6	.	16	.	TRBJ1-2	CASSLAWGGANYGYTF	TGTGCCAGCAGCTTGGCGTGGGGGGGAGCTAACTATGGCTACACCTTC
TRBV7-7	.	13	.	TRBJ2-1	CASSLWDSTEQFF	TGTGCCAGCAGCTTATGGGACTCGACTGAGCAGTTCTTC
TRBV9	.	13	TRBD1	TRBJ2-1	CASSSRDSSEQFF	TGTGCCAGCAGCTCCCGGGACAGCTCAGAGCAGTTCTTC
TRBV27	.	15	TRBD1	TRBJ1-4	CASSLSGTGREKLFF	TGTGCCAGCAGTTTGTCAGGGACAGGGCGGGAAAAACTGTTTTTT
TRBV6-1	.	15	.	TRBJ2-2	CASSDVATNTGELFF	TGTGCCAGCAGTGACGTGGCCACGAACACCGGGGAGCTGTTTTTT
TRBV25-1	few	15	.	TRBJ1-5	CASSARSSSGQPQHF	TGTGCCAGCAGTGCCCGGAGTAGCAGCGGTCAGCCCCAGCATTTT
TRBV5-5	.	15	.	TRBJ1-6	CASSLEADYNSPLHF	TGTGCCAGCAGCTTGGAAGCGGATTATAATTCACCCCTCCACTTT
TRBV5-6	once	15	TRBD1	TRBJ1-6	CASSLWDRNNSPLHF	TGTGCCAGCAGCTTGTGGGACAGAAATAATTCACCCCTCCACTTT
TRBV30	.	12	.	TRBJ1-1	CAWSRSNTEAFF	TGTGCCTGGAGTCGGTCGAACACTGAAGCTTTCTTT
TRBV29-1	.	13	.	TRBJ2-5	CSVCRGNDETQYF	TGCAGCGTTTGTCGAGGGAACGATGAGACCCAGTACTTC
TRBV15	once	16	.	TRBJ1-1	CATSRGGVLGKTEAFF	TGTGCCACCAGCAGAGGGGGGGTACTAGGGAAGACTGAAGCTTTCTTT
TRBV12-5	.	15	TRBD1	TRBJ1-2	CASGLGTGNLNGYTF	TGTGCTAGTGGTCTGGGGACAGGGAACCTTAATGGCTACACCTTC
TRBV19	.	13	.	TRBJ1-5	CASSTPGIQPQHF	TGTGCCAGTAGCACGCCGGGGATTCAGCCCCAGCATTTT
TRBV2	.	13	TRBD2	TRBJ2-1	CASLRGGNNEQFF	TGTGCCAGCCTACGGGGGGGCAATAATGAGCAGTTCTTC
TRBV4-2	few	17	TRBD2	TRBJ2-5	CASSQEPASGYQETQYF	TGTGCCAGCAGCCAAGAACCGGCTAGCGGGTACCAAGAGACCCAGTACTTC
TRBV28	.	13	.	TRBJ1-1	CASSFWEGTEAFF	TGTGCCAGCAGTTTCTGGGAGGGGACTGAAGCTTTCTTT
TRBV5-1	few	15	TRBD2	TRBJ2-1	CASSRTSENYNEQFF	TGCGCCAGCAGTCGGACTAGCGAGAACTACAATGAGCAGTTCTTC
TRBV27	once	17	.	TRBJ1-1	CASSLKGTPLKNTEAFF	TGTGCCAGCAGTTTGAAGGGGACACCTCTCAAGAACACTGAAGCTTTCTTT
TRBV6-1	.	17	.	TRBJ1-2	CASSEFSVLAGVYGYTF	TGTGCCAGCAGTGAATTTTCCGTGCTTGCAGGGGTCTATGGCTACACCTTC
TRBV5-6	.	14	TRBD1	TRBJ1-4	CASSYGTANEKLFF	TGTGCCAGCAGCTACGGGACAGCGAATGAAAAACTGTTTTTT
TRBV5-8	.	17	TRBD1	TRBJ1-5	CASSFYVGQLSNQPQHF	TGTGCCAGCAGCTTCTATGTGGGACAGCTTAGCAATCAGCCCCAGCATTTT
TRBV28	few	17	TRBD2	TRBJ2-7	CASSLPPGLAGRAEQYF	TGTGCCAGCAGTCTACCCCCGGGACTAGCGGGAAGGGCCGAGCAGTACTTC
TRBV5-8	.	13	.	TRBJ2-7	CASSLIGGPEQYF	TGTGCCAGCAGCTTAATAGGGGGTCCCGAGCAGTACTTC